Below are 13 T cell receptor beta chains sequenced from a single sample in a study of T cell responses to AZD1222 COVID-19 vaccine (TCRdb year 2021). The library was produced with the immunoSEQ multiplex PCR assay. In TCRdb, the immuneACCESS table is reduced to in-frame sequences with V and J assigned. These tables do not hold every clone; where another copy was compared, an unresolved V gene accounts for under half, and the others remain unexplained. Recorded for this sample are 90,000 to 150,000 clones; about 89% of them occurred a single time. The biggest ten clones account for 7.1% of the sample. The time point label here, explained by the study, means: about 28 days (+/-7) after the second vaccine dose. Sequencing was performed on peripheral blood, taken 28 days after the second AZD1222 dose. The origin of the receptors is an adult who received the AZD1222 COVID-19 vaccine.

V and J are TRBV18 and TRBJ1-5; D gene ambiguous. Deletions cut 6 bases from V and 1 base from J, with 13 bases between. Germline CDR1 and CDR2: KGHSH and LQKENI. The CDR3 contains 15 residues. CDR3 residues: CASSPGGLSNQPQHF. CDR3 in DNA: TGTGCCAGCTCCCCAGGCGGATTGAGCAATCAGCCCCAGCATTTT.

Concerning this clone itself: This CDR3 is also generated by other DNA sequences in the sample. V is TRBV12-3 or TRBV12-4 and J is TRBJ2-1; unclear D gene. The V end lost 0 bases, the J end lost 7 bases, and 4 bases lay between the germline ends. The length of the CDR3 is 12 residues. CDR3 protein: CASSLAGNEQFF. CDR3 sequence (DNA): TGTGCCAGCAGTTTAGCCGGGAATGAGCAGTTCTTC.

The chain carries TRBV6-5 and TRBJ1-2; 7 bases are shared with TRBD1. This CDR3 is built from 15 residues. V shed 6 bases, J shed 5 bases, and the junction held 12 bases outside the gene matches. Per the germline V gene, CDR1 is MNHEY and CDR2 is SVGAGI. The DNA of the CDR3 is TGTGCCAGCAGGGGGACAGCGTCCCCGCTATATGGCTACACCTTC. It codes for CASRGTASPLYGYTF.

The gene calls are TRBV3-1 (or the pseudogene TRBV3-2) and TRBJ1-5; no clear D gene. Trimming removed 4 bases from V and 4 bases from J, with 11 bases in between. The CDR3 length is 14 residues. Germline loops: CDR1 LGHDT, CDR2 YNNKEL (reference sequence). CDR3 in amino acids: CASSRWGNNQPQHF. The CDR3, as DNA: TGTGCCAGCAGCCGTTGGGGAAATAATCAGCCCCAGCATTTT.

V gene TRBV2 combines with J gene TRBJ1-6, with D hard to call. V was pared by 9 bases and J by 10 bases, with 7 bases between. This CDR3 is built from 10 residues. Germline V CDR1 and CDR2: SNHLY, FYNNEI. The CDR3 bases are TGTGCCAGGGTTAAGTCACCCCTCCACTTT. Protein: CARVKSPLHF.

The rearrangement links TRBV28 to TRBJ1-2, with TRBD1 as a possible D gene (6 bases). Germline loops: CDR1 MDHEN, CDR2 SYDVKM. This CDR3 spans 14 amino acids. Between the trimmed V and J ends, which lost 6 bases and 6 bases, there was a span of 17 bases. CDR3 in amino acids: CASSYPAGADGYTF. CDR3 DNA: TGTGCCAGCAGCTACCCGGCAGGGGCGGATGGCTACACCTTC.

The genes are TRBV27 and TRBJ2-7; possible D gene TRBD2, 6 bases. The CDR3 consists of 14 residues. The germline V gene encodes CDR1 MNHEY and CDR2 SMNVEV (reference sequence). Trimming pared 4 bases from V and 9 bases from J, leaving 19 bases between. CDR3 protein: CASSSSFAVGGQYF. The CDR3 DNA sequence: TGTGCCAGCAGTTCCTCGTTTGCGGTGGGGGGGCAGTACTTC.

This rearrangement joins TRBV19 to TRBJ2-1, with D hard to call. The CDR3 is made up of 12 amino acids. Trimming stripped 2 bases from V and 6 bases from J, with 5 bases between. Germline V gives CDR1 LNHDA, CDR2 SQIVND (reference sequence). For the CDR3, the DNA is TGTGCCAGTAGTATACCCCCCAATGAGCAGTTCTTC. Its translation: CASSIPPNEQFF.

This chain links TRBV24-1 with TRBJ2-3; perhaps D is TRBD1 or TRBD2 (5 bases each). Trimming left V 4 bases short and J 0 bases short, with 13 bases between. Germline V CDR1 and CDR2: KGHDR, SFDVKD. This CDR3 contains 16 residues. In DNA form, the CDR3 reads TGTGCCACCAGTGAAGAAGAGGGACCTAGCACAGATACGCAGTATTTT. It is translated as CATSEEEGPSTDTQYF.

V and J are TRBV27 and TRBJ1-5, with 8 nucleotides matching TRBD1. J was trimmed by 7 bases and V by 5 bases; bases with no gene match: 10. The CDR3 spans 15 residues. Per germline, CDR1 MNHEY and CDR2 SMNVEV (reference sequence). CDR3: CASSLRTGLEQPQHF. CDR3 in DNA: TGTGCCAGCAGTCTTCGGACAGGGCTGGAGCAGCCCCAGCATTTT.

The chain combines TRBV4-3 with TRBJ1-5, with D uncertain. Deletions cut 0 bases from V and 4 bases from J, with 7 bases between. The CDR3 spans 14 residues. Germline V CDR1 and CDR2: LGHNA, YSLEER. The DNA for the CDR3 is TGCGCCAGCAGCCAAGACGCGGGGAATCAGCCCCAGCATTTT. Its protein is CASSQDAGNQPQHF.

The chain combines TRBV2 with TRBJ1-2; D ambiguous. Trimming pared 2 bases from V and 2 bases from J, leaving 6 bases between. This CDR3 contains 13 residues. The germline CDR1 and CDR2 sequences are SNHLY and FYNNEI. This CDR3 is CASSELGNYGYTF. The CDR3 DNA follows: TGTGCCAGCAGTGAACTGGGGAACTATGGCTACACCTTC.

The V and J genes are TRBV19 and TRBJ1-1; a possible D gene is TRBD1 (5 bases). The CDR3 sequence is 16 residues long. The V and J ends lost 4 bases and 4 bases respectively, with 19 bases between them. CDR1 is LNHDA, CDR2 SQIVND, per germline (reference sequence). For the CDR3, the DNA is TGTGCCAGTAGTACGATTTATAAGGGGTCGGGCACTGAAGCTTTCTTT. Its translation: CASSTIYKGSGTEAFF.